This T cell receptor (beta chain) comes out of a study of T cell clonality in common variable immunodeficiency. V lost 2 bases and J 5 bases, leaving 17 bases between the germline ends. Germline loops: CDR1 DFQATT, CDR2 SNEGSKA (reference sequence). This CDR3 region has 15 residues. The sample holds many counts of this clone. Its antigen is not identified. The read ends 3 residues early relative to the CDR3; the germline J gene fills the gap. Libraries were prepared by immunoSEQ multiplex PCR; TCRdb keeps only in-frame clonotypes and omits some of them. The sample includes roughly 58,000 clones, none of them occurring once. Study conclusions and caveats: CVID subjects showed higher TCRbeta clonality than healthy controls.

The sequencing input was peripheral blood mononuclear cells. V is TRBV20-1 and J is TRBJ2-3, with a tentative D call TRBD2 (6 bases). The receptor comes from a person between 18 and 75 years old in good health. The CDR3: CSARLISEGRDTQYF. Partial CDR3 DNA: TGCAGTGCTAGACTTATATCGGAGGGCCGAGATACG.